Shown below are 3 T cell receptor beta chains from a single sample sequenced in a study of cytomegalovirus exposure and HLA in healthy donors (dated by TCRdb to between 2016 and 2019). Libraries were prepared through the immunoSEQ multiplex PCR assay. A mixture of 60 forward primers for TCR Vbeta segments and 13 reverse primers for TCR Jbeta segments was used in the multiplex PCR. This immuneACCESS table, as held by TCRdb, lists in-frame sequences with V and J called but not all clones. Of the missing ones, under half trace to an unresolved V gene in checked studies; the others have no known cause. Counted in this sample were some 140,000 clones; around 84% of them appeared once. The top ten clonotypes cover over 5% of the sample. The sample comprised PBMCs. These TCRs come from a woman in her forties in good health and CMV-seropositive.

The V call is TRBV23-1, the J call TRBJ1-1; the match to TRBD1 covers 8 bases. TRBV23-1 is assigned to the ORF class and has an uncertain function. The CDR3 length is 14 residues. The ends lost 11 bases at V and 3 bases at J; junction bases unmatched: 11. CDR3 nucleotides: TGCGCCGGCCCAGGGGGCTTTGGTGACACTGAAGCTTTCTTT. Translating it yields CAGPGGFGDTEAFF.

The CDR3 region has the DNA TGTGCCACCAGCACGGGACTCCAAGAGACCCAGTACTTC. Translating gives CATSTGLQETQYF. V and J are TRBV15 and TRBJ2-5, with D maybe TRBD2 (6 bases). There are 13 residues in the CDR3. Trimming cost V 4 bases and J 1 base, with 7 bases left between them. The germline V gene has CDR1 LNHNV and CDR2 YYDKDF (reference sequence).

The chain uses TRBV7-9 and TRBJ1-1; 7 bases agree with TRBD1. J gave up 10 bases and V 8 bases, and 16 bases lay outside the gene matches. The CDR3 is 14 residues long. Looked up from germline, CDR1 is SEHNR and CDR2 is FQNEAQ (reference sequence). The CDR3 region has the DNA TGTGCCAGCCTCTCCCGGGGCGAGGGGGCCCGAGCTTTCTTT. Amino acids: CASLSRGEGARAFF.